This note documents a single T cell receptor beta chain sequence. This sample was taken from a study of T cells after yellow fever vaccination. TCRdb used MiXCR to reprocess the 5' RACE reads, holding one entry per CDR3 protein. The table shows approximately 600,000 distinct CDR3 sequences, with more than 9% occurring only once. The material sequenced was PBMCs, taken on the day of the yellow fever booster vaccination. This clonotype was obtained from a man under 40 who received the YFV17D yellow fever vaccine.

The CDR3 here is CSATSERREQFF. The CDR3 DNA follows: TGCAGTGCTACTTCGGAGCGTCGTGAGCAGTTCTTC. This chain connects TRBV20-1 to TRBJ2-1, with D uncertain. This CDR3 comprises 12 residues. Trimming removed 4 bases from V and 9 bases from J, with 13 bases in between. Per the germline V gene, CDR1 is DFQATT and CDR2 is SNEGSKA (reference sequence).